The table lists the clone carrying this TCR beta chain with many counts. Antigen unknown. From approximately 9.5 ml of fresh peripheral blood, PBMCs were isolated. The source of the sample is a study of T cells in Graves' hyperthyroidism and ophthalmopathy. V was pared by 6 bases and J by 2 bases, with 13 bases of the junction left unmatched. The length of the CDR3 is 16 residues. CDR1 and CDR2 from the germline V gene are MNHEY and SMNVEV (reference sequence). Regarding the study as a whole: A 13 V-J model separated ophthalmopathy from stable hyperthyroidism.

There were TCR beta CDR3 regions amplified from RNA transcripts. Initially, a first-round RT-PCR of the TCR CDR3 employed the HTBI primer set. TCRdb ran MiXCR on the multiplex PCR reads and lists one entry per CDR3 protein. The repertoire holds over 450,000 distinct CDR3 sequences, with roughly 17% as singletons. This rearrangement joins TRBV27 to TRBJ2-7; TRBD1 matches 7 bases. The sample comprised blood. The source is a woman between 18 and 29 years old with Graves' ophthalmopathy. CDR3 nucleotides: TGTGCCAGCAGCCAATCTACAGGGGACCTCCCCTACGAGCAGTACTTC. It codes for CASSQSTGDLPYEQYF.